This TCR beta chain originates from a study of T cells after posttransplantation cyclophosphamide. This clone was seen many times. The CDR3 contains 12 residues. CDR1 is MNHNY and CDR2 is SVGAGI in the germline V gene (reference sequence). Trimming took 7 bases from V and 2 from J, leaving 8 bases between them. This table comes from immunoSEQ multiplex PCR, and its TCRdb copy is limited to in-frame clones, with some not included. Observed are about 24,000 clones, no singletons, with the top ten taking 6.6%. The genes are TRBV6-6 and TRBJ2-5; a possible D gene is TRBD1 (5 bases). The sequence was obtained from a woman aged 55-69 years in good health, CMV-negative, and a related stem cell transplant donor. Sequenced material: PBMCs. The CDR3 DNA reads TGTGCCAGCACCGACAGTCAAGAGACCCAGTACTTC. It translates to CASTDSQETQYF.